This note documents a single T cell receptor beta chain sequence. There is no known antigen for this receptor. Base qualities are not recorded, but no much larger clone differs from it by a single base. The CDR3 starts with the cysteine, ends with the phenylalanine, and has 14 residues. Only the CDR3 DNA is retained, 42 bases long and in frame from the first base. The germline V gene yields MGHRA for CDR1 and YSYEKL for CDR2. Germline trimming: 5 bases from V, 4 bases from J; junction bases outside gene matches: 6. This sample was taken from a study of sequential checkpoint blockade in melanoma (dated 2019 in TCRdb). Some background on the complete study: Using 1:1 randomization, the trial assigned patients either to first-line nivolumab followed by ipilimumab (arm A) or to ipilimumab followed by nivolumab (arm B). Both trial sequences were followed by maintenance nivolumab.

The immunoSEQ Assay was used to immunosequence TCRbeta CDR3 regions from genomic DNA. Prior to high-throughput sequencing, genomic DNA was amplified by bias-controlled multiplex PCR. Processing in the source paper ran as follows. To quantify the absolute abundance of each unique TCRbeta CDR3 region, the sequences were collapsed and filtered. Clonality, defined as 1 minus Pielou's evenness, was calculated using only productive rearrangements. Clones with significantly greater frequencies in on-treatment versus baseline samples were identified using a previously published method. Sourced from immuneACCESS, this table was stored by TCRdb with only in-frame sequences that have V and J called. A share of the clones is absent; for the studies checked, an unresolved V gene accounts for under half, and the remainder has no known explanation. V, J and clone size were drawn from that table, and D and trimming were deduced from the DNA. This sample lists under 50,000 clones; approximately 91% were detected once. The ten largest clones represent over 10% of the sample.

The investigation overall reported the following: The model for predicting response that combines TCR metrics with mutation burden needs to be validated in larger, independent patient cohorts.

What the treatment or condition label conveys for this sample: randomized to nivolumab then ipilimumab (arm A) or the reverse (arm B). None of the trial patients had been given prior DNA-damaging chemotherapy. On a FACS Aria II flow cytometer, live CD3+CD8+ cells that were negative for CD19 and CD56 were sorted from thawed PBMCs. The samples were obtained from melanoma patients enrolled in CheckMate 064, an open-label, randomized phase II trial testing sequential checkpoint blockade. Leukapheresis was used to collect peripheral blood mononuclear cells, which were then purified with Ficoll-Paque and frozen in human serum with roughly 10% DMSO. Right after sorting, the blood CD3+CD8+ cells were verified to be >98% pure, and DNA extraction followed.

Specimen: CD8+ T cells sorted from blood (inferred from file names), collected from a patient given nivolumab and ipilimumab in sequence. The chain is encoded by TRBV4-1 joined to TRBJ2-7; 9 bases in the middle match TRBD1. The receptor comes from a human donor with melanoma. The encoded CDR3 is CASSSTGGTYEQYF. The DNA sequence follows: TGCGCCAGCAGCTCGACAGGGGGAACGTACGAGCAGTACTTC.